This TCR beta chain was observed in a study of blood T cell repertoires in COVID-19. The table came from immunoSEQ multiplex PCR; TCRdb's copy has only in-frame clones and leaves some out. The table includes 300,000 to 450,000 clones, roughly 87% detected once. Sequencing input: peripheral blood. The sequence was collected from a woman between 55 and 75 years old with COVID-19, enrolled during active disease.

The chain's CDR3 is CASSQALSRQGSNTGELFF. CDR3 nucleotide sequence: TGCGCCAGCAGCCAAGCCCTCTCCCGACAGGGTAGTAACACCGGGGAGCTGTTTTTT. The chain has TRBV4-1 and TRBJ2-2, with 7 bases fitting TRBD1. Germline lookup yields CDR1 MGHRA and CDR2 YSYEKL. The CDR3 spans 19 residues. V lost 1 base and J lost 2; bases outside the gene matches: 13.